Here is one T cell receptor (beta chain) with its context. What it binds is unknown. CDR1 and CDR2 from the germline V gene are SGHRS and YFSETQ. CDR3 size: 15 residues. Germline trimming cut 1 base from V and 5 bases from J; bases unmatched to any gene: 8. The study sampled nominally healthy donors, though unrecorded immune exposures were likely. The data were taken from a study of cytomegalovirus exposure and HLA in healthy donors. Findings and limits, study-wide: A classifier reportedly called cytomegalovirus status with high sensitivity and specificity.

Researchers ran the PCR with 60 Vbeta and 13 Jbeta primers. How the authors handled the data: Among the unique TCR beta chains that a later analysis counted, about 81 million in all, about 10 million were shared. Assay: immunoSEQ multiplex PCR; the TCRdb copy retains only in-frame clones and omits some. That table is the source of V, J and clone size, and D and trimming were worked out from the DNA. The sample has 100,000 to 150,000 clones; about 82% are singletons. The receptor was isolated from a boy younger than 18 in good health and CMV-seronegative. Sequencing was done on a sample of PBMCs. The V gene is TRBV5-1, the J gene TRBJ1-1; 7 nucleotides align to TRBD1. The CDR3 region is CASSLTTGLATEAFF. In DNA, the CDR3 is TGCGCCAGCAGCTTGACGACAGGGCTGGCAACTGAAGCTTTCTTT.